This entry lists 10 T cell receptor beta chains sequenced from one sample in a study of cytomegalovirus exposure and HLA in healthy donors. PCR primers comprised 60 Vbeta and 13 Jbeta primers. Repertoires were generated with immunoSEQ multiplex PCR, while TCRdb's copy carries only in-frame clones and drops some. The table shows about 210,000 clones, with over 60% occurring only once. The sample comprised PBMCs. The receptors derive from a male donor in good health and CMV-seronegative.

The chain couples TRBV9 to TRBJ2-1, with no clear D. Germline CDR1 reads SGDLS; CDR2 reads YYNGEE. V was clipped by 0 bases and J by 9 bases, with 7 bases between them. This CDR3 comprises 12 residues. This CDR3 is CASSVGYLEQFF. The CDR3 nucleotides read TGTGCCAGCAGCGTAGGTTATCTTGAGCAGTTCTTC.

This clone was seen more than once but under ten times. The V and J genes are TRBV19 and TRBJ2-3; no clear D gene. V dropped 3 bases and J dropped 6 bases, with 7 bases sitting between them. The CDR3 consists of 12 residues. CDR1 is LNHDA and CDR2 is SQIVND in the germline V gene (reference sequence). The chain's CDR3 is CASSIRSDTQYF. The CDR3 DNA follows: TGTGCCAGTAGTATCCGGTCGGATACGCAGTATTTT.

The V and J genes are TRBV4-3 and TRBJ2-2, with D maybe TRBD2 (7 bases). The germline V gene encodes CDR1 LGHNA and CDR2 YSLEER. V was pared by 1 base and J by 7 bases, with 10 bases between. The CDR3 is 14 amino acids. CDR3: CASSQVGGGGELFF. In DNA form, the CDR3 reads TGCGCCAGCAGCCAAGTGGGAGGGGGCGGGGAGCTGTTTTTT.

The count of this clone is one. The rearrangement uses TRBV11-2 and TRBJ1-1, with 8 nucleotides matching TRBD1. Trimming removed 5 bases from V and 5 bases from J; junction bases left unmatched: 10. Germline values: CDR1 SGHAT, CDR2 FQNNGV. The CDR3 loop spans 15 amino acids. Here the CDR3 DNA reads TGTGCCAGCAGCGCACGACAGGGGTGGGATACTGAAGCTTTCTTT. Its translation: CASSARQGWDTEAFF. The variable domain in full, completed from reference TRBV11-2 and TRBJ1-1, reads EAGVAQSPRYKIIEKRQSVAFWCNPISGHATLYWYQQILGQGPKLLIQFQNNGVVDDSQLPKDRFSAERLKGVDSTLKIQPAKLEDSAVYLCASSARQGWDTEAFFGQGTRLTVV.

The chain couples TRBV19 to TRBJ2-7; TRBD1 matches at 8 bases. The CDR3 covers 17 residues. V was pared by 2 bases and J by 7 bases, with 16 bases of the junction left unmatched. Germline CDR1 reads LNHDA; CDR2 reads SQIVND (reference sequence). The chain's CDR3 is CASSIRSGQGTRREQYF. DNA for the CDR3: TGTGCCAGTAGTATACGGTCCGGACAGGGTACAAGAAGGGAGCAGTACTTC. Combining the CDR3 with reference TRBV19 and TRBJ2-7 gives the whole variable domain DGGITQSPKYLFRKEGQNVTLSCEQNLNHDAMYWYRQDPGQGLRLIYYSQIVNDFQKGDIAEGYSVSREKKESFPLTVTSAQKNPTAFYLCASSIRSGQGTRREQYFGPGTRLTVT.

This clone came up once. CDR3 nucleotide sequence: TGTGCCAGCAGTTACTCGGCTGAGCGGCAAGAGACCCAGTACTTC. It specifies CASSYSAERQETQYF. The chain joins TRBV6-5 to TRBJ2-5; TRBD2 is a possible D gene (5 bases). This CDR3 has 15 amino acids. The ends were cut back, 0 bases at V and 2 bases at J, with 10 bases in the middle. Germline loops: CDR1 MNHEY, CDR2 SVGAGI.

The chain links TRBV19 to TRBJ1-4, with D perhaps TRBD1 (6 bases). Trimming cost V 9 bases and J 8 bases, with 19 bases left between them. The V gene's germline CDR1 is LNHDA and CDR2 SQIVND (reference sequence). This CDR3 comprises 14 residues. As DNA, the CDR3 is TGTGCCAGCCGTGGGACATTGGTACTAGAAAAACTGTTTTTT. Translated, it gives CASRGTLVLEKLFF.

This clone came up once. The rearrangement uses TRBV28 and TRBJ1-5; D unresolved. Germline V gene lookup returns CDR1 MDHEN and CDR2 SYDVKM. The CDR3 spans 16 residues. Trimming removed 3 bases from V and 0 bases from J, with 12 bases in between. The CDR3 coding sequence is TGTGCCAGCAGTTTTCTCACAGAATTTAGCAATCAGCCCCAGCATTTT. Protein: CASSFLTEFSNQPQHF.

The chain employs TRBV5-1 and TRBJ2-3, with D tentatively TRBD1 (6 bases). Germline CDR1 and CDR2: SGHRS and YFSETQ. Trimming took off 4 bases at V and 5 bases at J, with 20 bases between the two ends. CDR3 length: 16 amino acids. CDR3 sequence reads: CASSTGQSSNEDTQYF. Here the CDR3 DNA reads TGCGCCAGCAGCACCGGACAGTCATCTAACGAAGATACGCAGTATTTT.

The chain is built from TRBV5-1 and TRBJ2-4; 11 nucleotides line up with TRBD1. The J segment lost 8 bases and the V segment lost 3 bases, leaving 13 bases of the junction unmatched. The CDR3 contains 17 residues. Germline CDR1 SGHRS, CDR2 YFSETQ. The CDR3 spells CASSSLLGQGATDIQYF. The CDR3 coding sequence is TGCGCCAGCAGCTCACTACTAGGACAGGGGGCTACGGACATTCAGTACTTC.